One T cell receptor (beta chain) is described in this entry. What it recognizes is unknown. Within the sample, other DNA sequences also encode this same CDR3. This specimen comes from a study of OX40 agonist ivuxolimab in advanced cancers. In the study overall: Every 2 weeks, patients got intravenous ivuxolimab at one of six dose levels (0.01-10 mg/kg). Findings of the study overall: Fewer expanded clones were found on average in CD4+ than in CD8+ T cells.

With V trimmed by 8 bases and J by 2 bases, 2 bases remained unmatched. Germline CDR1 reads SNHLY; CDR2 reads FYNNEI. The CDR3 length is 12 residues. The repertoire was sequenced with immunoSEQ multiplex PCR; TCRdb's copy has only in-frame clones and lacks some. There are about 38,000 clones in the sample; 80% to 90% occur only once, and around 43% lies in the top ten. Sequencing was performed on CD4+ or CD8+ T cells sorted from blood, taken in a trial of the OX40 agonist ivuxolimab. This TCR came from an adult with an advanced solid tumor such as melanoma, head and neck, liver or kidney cancer. J is TRBJ2-7 and V is TRBV2; 8 bases map to TRBD1. The CDR3 DNA sequence: TGTGCCAGCGGGACAGGACCCTACGAGCAGTACTTC. Translation gives CASGTGPYEQYF. Based on the CDR3 plus reference TRBV2 and TRBJ2-7, the full variable domain is EPEVTQTPSHQVTQMGQEVILRCVPISNHLYFYWYRQILGQKVEFLVSFYNNEISEKSEIFDDQFSVERPDGSNFTLKIRSTKLEDSAMYFCASGTGPYEQYFGPGTRLTVT.